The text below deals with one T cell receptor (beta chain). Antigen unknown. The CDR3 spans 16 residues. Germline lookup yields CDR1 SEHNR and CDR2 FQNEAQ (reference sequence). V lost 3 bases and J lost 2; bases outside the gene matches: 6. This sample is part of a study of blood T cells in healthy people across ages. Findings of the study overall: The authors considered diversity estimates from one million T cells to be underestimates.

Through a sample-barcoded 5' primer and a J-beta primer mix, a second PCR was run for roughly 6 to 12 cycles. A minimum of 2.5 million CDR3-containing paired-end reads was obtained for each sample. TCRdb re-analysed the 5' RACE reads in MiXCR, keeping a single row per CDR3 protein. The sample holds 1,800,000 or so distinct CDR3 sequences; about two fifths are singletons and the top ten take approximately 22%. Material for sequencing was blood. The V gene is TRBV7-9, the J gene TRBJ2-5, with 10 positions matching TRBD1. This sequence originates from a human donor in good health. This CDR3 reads CASSFPGQGRQETQYF. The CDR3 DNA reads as TGTGCCAGCAGCTTCCCGGGACAGGGGCGACAAGAGACCCAGTACTTC.